This passage covers 10 T cell receptor beta chains from one sample sequenced in a study of OX40 agonist ivuxolimab in advanced cancers. TCRdb keeps only in-frame clones here, not all; method: immunoSEQ multiplex PCR. The sample lists about 93,000 clones, roughly 94% occurring once. This material consisted of CD4+ or CD8+ T cells sorted from blood, taken in a trial of the OX40 agonist ivuxolimab. The receptors shown here come from an adult with an advanced solid tumor such as melanoma, head and neck, liver or kidney cancer.

J is TRBJ1-2 and V is TRBV2, with TRBD1 identical over 7 bases. The V gene's germline CDR1 is SNHLY and CDR2 FYNNEI. Trimming took 4 bases from V and 10 from J; bases not matched to a gene: 18. This CDR3 comprises 16 residues. CDR3: CASSGGDRRQGSDYTF. DNA of the CDR3: TGTGCCAGCAGTGGGGGGGACCGAAGACAGGGTAGTGACTACACCTTC.

This clone appeared a single time. The V and J genes are TRBV19 and TRBJ2-5; D call uncertain. Germline loops: CDR1 LNHDA, CDR2 SQIVND (reference sequence). The CDR3 has 13 amino acids. Trimming cost V 6 bases and J 2 bases, with 10 bases left between them. CDR3 DNA sequence: TGTGCCAGTAGCTCAGGCAGACAAGAGACCCAGTACTTC. It translates to CASSSGRQETQYF.

Note on this clone: An end of the junction does not agree with germline; a read error may underlie this. V usage is TRBV7-7 and J usage is TRBJ2-1; D is uncertain. The CDR3 runs to 13 residues. CDR1 and CDR2 from the germline V gene are SSHAT and FNYEAQ (reference sequence). This CDR3 reads CASSLASGELQFF. The CDR3 nucleotides are TGTGCTAGCAGCTTAGCATCAGGTGAACTGCAGTTCTTC.

This clone appeared once. This chain links TRBV5-6 with TRBJ2-2; D is ambiguous. This CDR3 has 13 amino acids. V was trimmed by 4 bases and J by 2 bases, leaving 6 bases between them. Germline V gene sequence: CDR1 SGHDT, CDR2 YYEEEE. This chain's CDR3 is CASSGINTGELFF. The CDR3 DNA reads as TGTGCCAGCAGCGGAATCAACACCGGGGAGCTGTTTTTT.

The rearrangement uses TRBV30 and TRBJ2-7, with TRBD1 matching over 7 bases. CDR1 GTSNPN and CDR2 SVGIG come from the germline V gene (reference sequence). After removal of 4 bases from V and 9 bases from J, the junction contained 15 bases not matched to a gene. The length of the CDR3 is 14 residues. The DNA for the CDR3 is TGTGCCTGGACCGACAGGGTCCCGACGGGTGCGCAGTACTTC. It yields the protein CAWTDRVPTGAQYF.

The chain combines TRBV7-3 with TRBJ2-1; 7 nucleotides match TRBD2. This CDR3 spans 15 amino acids. Germline V CDR1 and CDR2: SGHTA, FQGTGA. V lost 6 bases to trimming and J lost 0 bases; unmatched junction nucleotides: 5. CDR3 amino acids: CASSSGGSSYNEQFF. In nucleotides, the CDR3 is TGTGCCAGCAGTTCGGGCGGGAGCTCCTACAATGAGCAGTTCTTC.

The rearrangement uses TRBV2 and TRBJ2-1, with D unresolved. V shed 3 bases and J shed 0 bases, with 6 bases lying between them. Germline CDR1 and CDR2: SNHLY and FYNNEI. The CDR3 totals 14 residues. CDR3 DNA: TGTGCCAGCAGTGACAGGAGCTCCTACAATGAGCAGTTCTTC. Its protein is CASSDRSSYNEQFF. Together with reference TRBV2 and TRBJ2-1, the CDR3 gives the full variable domain: EPEVTQTPSHQVTQMGQEVILRCVPISNHLYFYWYRQILGQKVEFLVSFYNNEISEKSEIFDDQFSVERPDGSNFTLKIRSTKLEDSAMYFCASSDRSSYNEQFFGPGTRLTVL.

The chain couples TRBV6-5 to TRBJ2-7, with D maybe TRBD1 (6 bases). The CDR3 covers 14 residues. CDR1 is MNHEY, CDR2 SVGAGI, per germline. Trimming cost V 5 bases and J 4 bases, with 15 bases left between them. The CDR3 nucleotides are TGTGCCAGCAGTCCGAACAGGGACCCTTACGAGCAGTACTTC. This translates into CASSPNRDPYEQYF.

The rearrangement joins TRBV7-9 to TRBJ1-5; weak D call: TRBD1 (5 bases). The germline gives CDR1 SEHNR, CDR2 FQNEAQ (reference sequence). Trimming left V 3 bases short and J 4 bases short, with 10 bases between. This CDR3 contains 14 residues. As DNA, the CDR3 is TGTGCCAGCAGCTTTGTAGGGGATAATCAGCCCCAGCATTTT. Its protein is CASSFVGDNQPQHF.

The chain carries TRBV5-4 and TRBJ2-3, with 12 bases matching TRBD2. This CDR3 has 15 amino acids. The germline V gene encodes CDR1 SGHNT and CDR2 YYREEE (reference sequence). V lost 7 bases to trimming and J lost 0 bases; unmatched junction nucleotides: 3. The CDR3 reads CASCGLAGSTDTQYF. The DNA for the CDR3 is TGTGCCAGCTGCGGACTAGCGGGGAGCACAGATACGCAGTATTTT.